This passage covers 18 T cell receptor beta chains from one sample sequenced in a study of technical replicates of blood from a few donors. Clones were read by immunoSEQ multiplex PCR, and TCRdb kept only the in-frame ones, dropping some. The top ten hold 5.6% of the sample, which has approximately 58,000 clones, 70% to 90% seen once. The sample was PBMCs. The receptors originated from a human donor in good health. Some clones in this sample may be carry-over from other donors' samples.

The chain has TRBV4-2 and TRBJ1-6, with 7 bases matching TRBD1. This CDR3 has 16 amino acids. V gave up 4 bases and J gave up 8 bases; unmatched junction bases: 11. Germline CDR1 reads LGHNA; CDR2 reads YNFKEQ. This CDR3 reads CASSLQVGTADSPLHF. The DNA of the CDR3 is TGTGCCAGCAGCCTCCAAGTAGGGACAGCAGATTCACCCCTCCACTTT.

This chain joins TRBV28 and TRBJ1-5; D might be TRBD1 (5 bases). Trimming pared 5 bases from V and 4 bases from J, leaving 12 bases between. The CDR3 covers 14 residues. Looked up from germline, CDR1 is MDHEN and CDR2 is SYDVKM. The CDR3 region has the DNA TGTGCCAGCAGTCCATTAAGACAGAATCAGCCCCAGCATTTT. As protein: CASSPLRQNQPQHF. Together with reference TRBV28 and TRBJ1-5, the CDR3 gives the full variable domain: DVKVTQSSRYLVKRTGEKVFLECVQDMDHENMFWYRQDPGLGLRLIYFSYDVKMKEKGDIPEGYSVSREKKERFSLILESASTNQTSMYLCASSPLRQNQPQHFGDGTRLSIL.

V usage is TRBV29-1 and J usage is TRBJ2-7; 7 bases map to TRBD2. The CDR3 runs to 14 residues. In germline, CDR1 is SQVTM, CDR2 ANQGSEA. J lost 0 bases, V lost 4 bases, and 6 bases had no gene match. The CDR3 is CSVVGASGSYEQYF. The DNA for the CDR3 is TGCAGCGTTGTGGGTGCTAGCGGCTCCTACGAGCAGTACTTC.

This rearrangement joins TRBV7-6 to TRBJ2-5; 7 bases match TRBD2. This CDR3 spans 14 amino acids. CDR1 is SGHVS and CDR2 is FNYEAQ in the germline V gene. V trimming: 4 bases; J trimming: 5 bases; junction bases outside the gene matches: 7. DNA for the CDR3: TGTGCCAGCAGCTCTAGCGGACCCCTGGAGACCCAGTACTTC. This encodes CASSSSGPLETQYF.

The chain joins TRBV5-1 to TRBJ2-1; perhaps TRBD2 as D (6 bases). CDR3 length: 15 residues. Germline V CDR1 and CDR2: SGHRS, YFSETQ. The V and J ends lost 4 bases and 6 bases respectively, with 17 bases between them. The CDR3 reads CASSGTRDLSNEQFF. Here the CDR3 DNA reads TGCGCCAGCAGCGGGACTCGGGACTTATCCAATGAGCAGTTCTTC.

The CDR3 is CASREGGGASYNEQFF. The CDR3 DNA is TGCGCCAGCAGAGAAGGCGGGGGGGCCTCCTACAATGAGCAGTTCTTC. V and J are TRBV5-1 and TRBJ2-1, with TRBD2 identical over 9 bases. With V trimmed by 5 bases and J by 0 bases, 6 bases remained unmatched. CDR1 is SGHRS, CDR2 YFSETQ, per germline. The CDR3 contains 16 residues. Complete variable domain (other parts from reference TRBV5-1 and TRBJ2-1): KAGVTQTPRYLIKTRGQQVTLSCSPISGHRSVSWYQQTPGQGLQFLFEYFSETQRNKGNFPGRFSGRQFSNSRSEMNVSTLELGDSALYLCASREGGGASYNEQFFGPGTRLTVL.

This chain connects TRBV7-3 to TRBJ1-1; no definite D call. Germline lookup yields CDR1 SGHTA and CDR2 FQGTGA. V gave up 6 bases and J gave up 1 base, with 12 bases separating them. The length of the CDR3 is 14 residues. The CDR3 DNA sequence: TGTGCCAGCAGTTCGAGTTCCTCGAACACTGAAGCTTTCTTT. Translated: CASSSSSSNTEAFF.

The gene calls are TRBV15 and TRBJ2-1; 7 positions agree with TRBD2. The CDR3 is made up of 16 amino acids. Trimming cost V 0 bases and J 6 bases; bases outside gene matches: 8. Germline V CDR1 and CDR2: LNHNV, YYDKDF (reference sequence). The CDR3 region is CATSRDGRERINEQFF. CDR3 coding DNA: TGTGCCACCAGCAGAGATGGGCGGGAGAGGATCAATGAGCAGTTCTTC.

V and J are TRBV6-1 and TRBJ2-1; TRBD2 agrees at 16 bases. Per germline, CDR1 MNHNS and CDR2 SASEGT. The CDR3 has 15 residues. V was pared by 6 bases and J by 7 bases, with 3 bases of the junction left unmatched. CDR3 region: CASRGLAGGRNEQFF. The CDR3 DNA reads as TGTGCCAGCAGGGGACTAGCGGGGGGGAGGAATGAGCAGTTCTTC.

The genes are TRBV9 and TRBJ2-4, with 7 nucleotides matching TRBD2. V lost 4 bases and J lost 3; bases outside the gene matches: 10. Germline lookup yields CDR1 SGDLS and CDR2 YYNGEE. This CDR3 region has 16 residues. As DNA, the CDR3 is TGTGCCAGCAGCCACGCCCGGGGGGACGGCAAAAACATTCAGTACTTC. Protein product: CASSHARGDGKNIQYF. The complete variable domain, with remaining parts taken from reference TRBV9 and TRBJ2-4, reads DSGVTQTPKHLITATGQRVTLRCSPRSGDLSVYWYQQSLDQGLQFLIQYYNGEERAKGNILERFSAQQFPDLHSELNLSSLELGDSALYFCASSHARGDGKNIQYFGAGTRLSVL.

In DNA form, the CDR3 reads TGTGCCAGCAGCTTATCTTGGCGTACTAGCGGGAAAAGCTCCTACGAGCAGTACTTC. This sequence encodes CASSLSWRTSGKSSYEQYF. The rearrangement uses TRBV13 and TRBJ2-7; 10 nucleotides align to TRBD2. V trimming: 2 bases; J trimming: 0 bases; junction bases outside the gene matches: 13. The CDR3 runs 19 residues. Germline CDR1 and CDR2: PRHDT and FYEKMQ (reference sequence).

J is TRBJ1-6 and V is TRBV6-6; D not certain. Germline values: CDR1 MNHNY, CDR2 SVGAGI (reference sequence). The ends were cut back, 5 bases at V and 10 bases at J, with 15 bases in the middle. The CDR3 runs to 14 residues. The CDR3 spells CASSRSTGESPLHF. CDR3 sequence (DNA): TGTGCCAGCAGTAGGTCCACCGGGGAGTCACCCCTCCACTTT.

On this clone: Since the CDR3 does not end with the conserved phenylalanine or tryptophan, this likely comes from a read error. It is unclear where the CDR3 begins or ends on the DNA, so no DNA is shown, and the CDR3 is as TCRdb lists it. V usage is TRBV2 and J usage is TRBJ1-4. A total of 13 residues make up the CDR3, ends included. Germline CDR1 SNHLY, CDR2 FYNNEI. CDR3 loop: CASKRDGLQFEGL.

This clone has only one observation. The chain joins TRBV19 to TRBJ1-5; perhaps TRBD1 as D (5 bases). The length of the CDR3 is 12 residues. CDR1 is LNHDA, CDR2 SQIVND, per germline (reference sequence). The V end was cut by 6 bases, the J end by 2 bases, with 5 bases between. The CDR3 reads CASRGGNQPQHF. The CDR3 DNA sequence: TGTGCCAGTAGAGGGGGCAATCAGCCCCAGCATTTT.

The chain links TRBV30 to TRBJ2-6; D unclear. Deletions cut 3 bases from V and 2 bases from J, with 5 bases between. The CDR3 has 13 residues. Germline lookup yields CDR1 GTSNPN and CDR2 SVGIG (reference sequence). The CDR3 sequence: CAWRGPGANVLTF. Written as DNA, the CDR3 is TGTGCCTGGAGGGGCCCTGGGGCCAACGTCCTGACTTTC.

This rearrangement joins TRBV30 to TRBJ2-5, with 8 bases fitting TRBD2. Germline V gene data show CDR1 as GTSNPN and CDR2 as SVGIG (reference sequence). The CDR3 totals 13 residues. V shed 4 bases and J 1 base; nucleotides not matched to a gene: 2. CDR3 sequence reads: CAWILAGQETQYF. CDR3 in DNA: TGTGCCTGGATTCTAGCGGGCCAAGAGACCCAGTACTTC.

The CDR3 loop reads CASNAGGFDTEAFF. CDR3 DNA sequence: TGTGCCAGCAATGCAGGGGGCTTCGACACTGAAGCTTTCTTT. The rearrangement joins TRBV9 to TRBJ1-1, with 8 bases lining up with TRBD1. This CDR3 comprises 14 residues. Germline loops: CDR1 SGDLS, CDR2 YYNGEE. The V and J ends lost 6 bases and 3 bases, in that order; junction bases with no gene match: 7.

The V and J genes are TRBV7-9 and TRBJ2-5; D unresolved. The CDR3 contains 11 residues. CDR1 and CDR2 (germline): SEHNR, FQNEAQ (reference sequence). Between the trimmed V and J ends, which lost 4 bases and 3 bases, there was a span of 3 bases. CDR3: CASSSEETQYF. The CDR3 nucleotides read TGTGCCAGCAGCTCGGAAGAGACCCAGTACTTC.